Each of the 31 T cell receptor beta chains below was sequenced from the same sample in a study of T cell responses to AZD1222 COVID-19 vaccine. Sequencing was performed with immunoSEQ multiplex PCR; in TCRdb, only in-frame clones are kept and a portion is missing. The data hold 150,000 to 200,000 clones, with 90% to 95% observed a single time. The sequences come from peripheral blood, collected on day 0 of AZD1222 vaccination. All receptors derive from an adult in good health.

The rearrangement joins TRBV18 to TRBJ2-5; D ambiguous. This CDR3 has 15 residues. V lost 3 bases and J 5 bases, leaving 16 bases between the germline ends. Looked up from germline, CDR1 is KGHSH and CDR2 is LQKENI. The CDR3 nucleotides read TGTGCCAGCTCACCGAGAGGAAGTCTGGGGGAGACCCAGTACTTC. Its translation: CASSPRGSLGETQYF.

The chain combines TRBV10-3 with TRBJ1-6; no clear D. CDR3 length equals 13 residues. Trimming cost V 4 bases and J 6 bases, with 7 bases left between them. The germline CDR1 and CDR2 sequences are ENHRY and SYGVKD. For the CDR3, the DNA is TGTGCCATCAGTGTTGGAGTTAATTCACCCCTCCACTTT. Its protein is CAISVGVNSPLHF.

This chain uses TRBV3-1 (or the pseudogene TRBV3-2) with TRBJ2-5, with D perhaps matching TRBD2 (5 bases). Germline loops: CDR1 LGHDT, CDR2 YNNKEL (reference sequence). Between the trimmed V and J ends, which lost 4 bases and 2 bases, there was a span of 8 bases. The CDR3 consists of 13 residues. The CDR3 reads CASSLPGQETQYF. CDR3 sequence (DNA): TGTGCCAGCAGCCTTCCGGGGCAAGAGACCCAGTACTTC.

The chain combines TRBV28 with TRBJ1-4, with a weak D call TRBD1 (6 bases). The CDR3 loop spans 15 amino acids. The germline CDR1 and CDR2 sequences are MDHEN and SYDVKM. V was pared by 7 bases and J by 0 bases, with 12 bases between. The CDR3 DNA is TGTGCCAGCACCCGGACAGCTACAACTAATGAAAAACTGTTTTTT. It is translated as CASTRTATTNEKLFF.

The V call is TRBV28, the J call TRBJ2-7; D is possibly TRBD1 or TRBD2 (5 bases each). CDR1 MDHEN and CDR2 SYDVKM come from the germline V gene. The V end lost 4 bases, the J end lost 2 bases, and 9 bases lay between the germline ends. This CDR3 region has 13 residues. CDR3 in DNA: TGTGCCAGCAGTTGGGACCCTACCTACGAGCAGTACTTC. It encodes CASSWDPTYEQYF.

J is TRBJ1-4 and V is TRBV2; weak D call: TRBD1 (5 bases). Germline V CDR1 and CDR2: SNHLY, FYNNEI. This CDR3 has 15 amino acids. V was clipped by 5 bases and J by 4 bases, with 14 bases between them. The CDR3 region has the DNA TGTGCCAGCAGTCGGGACCCGAGAGGTAATGAAAAACTGTTTTTT. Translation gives CASSRDPRGNEKLFF.

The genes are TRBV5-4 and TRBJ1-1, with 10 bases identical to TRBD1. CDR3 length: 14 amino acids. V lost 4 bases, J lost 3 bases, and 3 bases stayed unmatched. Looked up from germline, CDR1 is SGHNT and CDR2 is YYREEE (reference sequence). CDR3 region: CASSRGQGYTEAFF. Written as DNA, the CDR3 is TGTGCCAGCAGCCGGGGACAGGGGTACACTGAAGCTTTCTTT.

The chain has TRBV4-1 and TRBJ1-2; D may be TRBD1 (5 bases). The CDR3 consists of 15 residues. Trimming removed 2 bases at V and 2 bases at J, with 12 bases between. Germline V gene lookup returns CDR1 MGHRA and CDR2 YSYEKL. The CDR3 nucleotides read TGCGCCAGCAGCCAACCACCCCAGGGAAACTATGGCTACACCTTC. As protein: CASSQPPQGNYGYTF.

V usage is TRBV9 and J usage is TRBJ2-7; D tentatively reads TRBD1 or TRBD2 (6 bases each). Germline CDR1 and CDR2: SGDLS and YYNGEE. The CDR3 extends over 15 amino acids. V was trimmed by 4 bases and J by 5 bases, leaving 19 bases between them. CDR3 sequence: CASSQAPGALHEQYF. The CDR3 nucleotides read TGTGCCAGCAGCCAAGCCCCGGGGGCGCTTCACGAGCAGTACTTC.

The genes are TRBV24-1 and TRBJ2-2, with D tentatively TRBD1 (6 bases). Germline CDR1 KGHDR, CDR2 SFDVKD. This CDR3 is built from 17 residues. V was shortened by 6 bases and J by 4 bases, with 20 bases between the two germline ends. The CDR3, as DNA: TGTGCCACCAGTTTTGCCCCTGGGACATTAAGCACCGGGGAGCTGTTTTTT. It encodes CATSFAPGTLSTGELFF.

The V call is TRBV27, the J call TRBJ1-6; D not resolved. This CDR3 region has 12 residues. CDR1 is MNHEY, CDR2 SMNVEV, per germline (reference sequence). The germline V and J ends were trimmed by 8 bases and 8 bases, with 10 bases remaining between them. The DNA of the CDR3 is TGTGCCAGCTCGGACGGATATTCACCCCTCCACTTT. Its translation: CASSDGYSPLHF.

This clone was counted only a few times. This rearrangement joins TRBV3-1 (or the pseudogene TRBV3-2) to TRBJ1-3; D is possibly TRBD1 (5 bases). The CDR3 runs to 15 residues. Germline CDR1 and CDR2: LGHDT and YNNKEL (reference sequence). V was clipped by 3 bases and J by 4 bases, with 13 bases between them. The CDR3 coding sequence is TGTGCCAGCAGCCACAGTGCCAGGGCAGGAAACACCATATATTTT. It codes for CASSHSARAGNTIYF.

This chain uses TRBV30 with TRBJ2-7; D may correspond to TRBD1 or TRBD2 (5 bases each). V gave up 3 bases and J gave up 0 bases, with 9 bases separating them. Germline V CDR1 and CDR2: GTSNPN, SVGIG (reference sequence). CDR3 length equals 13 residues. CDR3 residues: CAWRGVSSYEQYF. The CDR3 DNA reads TGTGCCTGGAGGGGGGTTAGCTCCTACGAGCAGTACTTC.

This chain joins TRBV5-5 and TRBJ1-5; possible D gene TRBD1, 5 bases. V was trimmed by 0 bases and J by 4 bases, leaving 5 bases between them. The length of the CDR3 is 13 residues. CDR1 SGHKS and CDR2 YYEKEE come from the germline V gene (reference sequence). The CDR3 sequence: CASSLGQNQPQHF. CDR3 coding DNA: TGTGCCAGCAGCTTGGGACAGAATCAGCCCCAGCATTTT.

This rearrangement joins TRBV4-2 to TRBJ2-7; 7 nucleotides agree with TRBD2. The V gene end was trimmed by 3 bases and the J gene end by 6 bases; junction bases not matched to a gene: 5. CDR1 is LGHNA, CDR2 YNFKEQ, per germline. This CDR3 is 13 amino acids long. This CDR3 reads CASSQPGGFEQYF. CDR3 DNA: TGTGCCAGCAGCCAGCCCGGGGGGTTCGAGCAGTACTTC.

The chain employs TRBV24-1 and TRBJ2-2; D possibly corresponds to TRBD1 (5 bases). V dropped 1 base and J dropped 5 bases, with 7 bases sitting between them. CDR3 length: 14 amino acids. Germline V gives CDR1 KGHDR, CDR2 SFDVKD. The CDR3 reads CATSDLGVTGELFF. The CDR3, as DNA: TGTGCCACCAGTGATTTAGGGGTTACCGGGGAGCTGTTTTTT.

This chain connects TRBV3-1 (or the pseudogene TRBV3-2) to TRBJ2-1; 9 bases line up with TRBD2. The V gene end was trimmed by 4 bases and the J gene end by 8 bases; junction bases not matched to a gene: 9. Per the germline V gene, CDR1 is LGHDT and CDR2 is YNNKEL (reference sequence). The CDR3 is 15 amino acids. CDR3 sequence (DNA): TGTGCCAGCAGCCCGGTAGCGGGAGAGTGGGATGAGCAGTTCTTC. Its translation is CASSPVAGEWDEQFF.

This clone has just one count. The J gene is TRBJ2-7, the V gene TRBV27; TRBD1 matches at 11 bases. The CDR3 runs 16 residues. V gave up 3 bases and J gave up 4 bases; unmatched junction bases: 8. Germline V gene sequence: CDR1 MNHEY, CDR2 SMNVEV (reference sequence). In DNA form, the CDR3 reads TGTGCCAGCAGTTTCGGTCGGGGACAGGGGGTTTACGAGCAGTACTTC. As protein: CASSFGRGQGVYEQYF.

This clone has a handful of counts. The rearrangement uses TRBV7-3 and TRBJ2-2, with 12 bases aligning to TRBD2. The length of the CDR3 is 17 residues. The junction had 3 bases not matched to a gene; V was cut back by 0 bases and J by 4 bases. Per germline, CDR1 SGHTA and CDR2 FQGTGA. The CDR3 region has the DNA TGTGCCAGCAGCTTAACCCGACTAGCGGGAGCCACCGGGGAGCTGTTTTTT. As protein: CASSLTRLAGATGELFF.

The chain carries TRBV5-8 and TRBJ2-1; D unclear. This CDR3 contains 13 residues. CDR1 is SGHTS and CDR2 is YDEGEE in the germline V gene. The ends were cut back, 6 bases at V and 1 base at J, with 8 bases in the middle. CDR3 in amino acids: CASNVDSYNEQFF. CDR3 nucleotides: TGTGCCAGCAACGTTGATTCCTACAATGAGCAGTTCTTC.

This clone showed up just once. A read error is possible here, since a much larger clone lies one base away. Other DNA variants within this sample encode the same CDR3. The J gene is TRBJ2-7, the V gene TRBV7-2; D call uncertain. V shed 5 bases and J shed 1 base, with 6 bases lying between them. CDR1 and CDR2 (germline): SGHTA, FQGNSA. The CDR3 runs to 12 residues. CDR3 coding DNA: TGTGCCAGCAGCCCTCGGTCCTACGAGCAGTACTTC. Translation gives CASSPRSYEQYF.

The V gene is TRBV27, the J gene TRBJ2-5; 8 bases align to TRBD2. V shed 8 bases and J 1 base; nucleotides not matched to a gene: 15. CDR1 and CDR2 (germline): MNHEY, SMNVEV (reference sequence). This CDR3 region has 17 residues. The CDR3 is CASSRVSGSTGQETQYF. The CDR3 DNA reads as TGTGCCAGCTCGAGGGTGAGCGGGAGCACTGGCCAAGAGACCCAGTACTTC.

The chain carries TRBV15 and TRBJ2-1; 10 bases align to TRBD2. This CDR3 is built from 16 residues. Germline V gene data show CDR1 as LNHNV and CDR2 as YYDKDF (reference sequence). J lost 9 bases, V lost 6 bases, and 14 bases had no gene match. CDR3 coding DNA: TGTGCCACCAGTCGTAGGAGCGGGAGGGCCCTGGTTGAGCAGTTCTTC. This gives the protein CATSRRSGRALVEQFF.

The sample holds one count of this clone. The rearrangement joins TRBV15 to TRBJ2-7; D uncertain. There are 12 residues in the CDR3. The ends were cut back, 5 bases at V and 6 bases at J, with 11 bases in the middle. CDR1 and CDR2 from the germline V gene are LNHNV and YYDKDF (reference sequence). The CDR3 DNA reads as TGTGCCACCAGCGGCGTGCTGGGCGAGCAGTACTTC. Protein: CATSGVLGEQYF.

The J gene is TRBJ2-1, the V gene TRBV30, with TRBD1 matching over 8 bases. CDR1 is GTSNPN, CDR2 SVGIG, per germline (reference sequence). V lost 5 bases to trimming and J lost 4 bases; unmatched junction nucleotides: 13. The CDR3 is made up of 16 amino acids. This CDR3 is CAWSRVSGGPYNEQFF. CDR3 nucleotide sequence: TGTGCCTGGTCCCGGGTATCAGGGGGCCCTTACAATGAGCAGTTCTTC.

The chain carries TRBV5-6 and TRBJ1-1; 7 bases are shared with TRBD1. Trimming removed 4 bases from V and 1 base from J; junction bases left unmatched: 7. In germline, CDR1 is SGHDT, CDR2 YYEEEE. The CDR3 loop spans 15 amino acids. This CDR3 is CASSDGPGGNTEAFF. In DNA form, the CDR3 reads TGTGCCAGCAGCGACGGGCCAGGGGGGAACACTGAAGCTTTCTTT.

CDR3 residues: CASRSSGSEQFF. CDR3 nucleotide sequence: TGTGCCAGCAGGTCTAGCGGGAGTGAGCAGTTCTTC. The V gene is TRBV2, the J gene TRBJ2-1, with 10 positions matching TRBD2. Germline V lookup: CDR1 SNHLY, CDR2 FYNNEI. The CDR3 totals 12 residues. The J segment lost 9 bases and the V segment lost 6 bases, leaving 2 bases of the junction unmatched.

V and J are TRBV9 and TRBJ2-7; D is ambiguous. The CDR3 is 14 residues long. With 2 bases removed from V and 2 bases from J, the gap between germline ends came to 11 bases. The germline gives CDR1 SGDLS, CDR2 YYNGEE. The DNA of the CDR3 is TGTGCCAGCAGCGTTACCAACCAGCCCTACGAGCAGTACTTC. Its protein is CASSVTNQPYEQYF.

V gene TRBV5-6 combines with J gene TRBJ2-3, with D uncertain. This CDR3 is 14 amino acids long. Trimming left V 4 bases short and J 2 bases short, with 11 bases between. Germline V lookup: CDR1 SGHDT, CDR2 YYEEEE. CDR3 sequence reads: CASSAGFFTDTQYF. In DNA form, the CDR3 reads TGTGCCAGCAGCGCTGGCTTCTTCACAGATACGCAGTATTTT.

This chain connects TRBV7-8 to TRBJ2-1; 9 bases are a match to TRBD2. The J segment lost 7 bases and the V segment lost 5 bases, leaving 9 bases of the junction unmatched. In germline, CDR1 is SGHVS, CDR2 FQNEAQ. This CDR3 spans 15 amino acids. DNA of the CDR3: TGTGCCAGCAGCCGGGGGCCTAGCGGGATGAATGAGCAGTTCTTC. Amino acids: CASSRGPSGMNEQFF.

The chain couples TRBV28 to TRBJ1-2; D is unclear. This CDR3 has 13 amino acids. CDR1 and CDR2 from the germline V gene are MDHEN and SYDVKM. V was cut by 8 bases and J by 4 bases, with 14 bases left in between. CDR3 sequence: CASEQSARYGYTF. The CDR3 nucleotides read TGTGCCAGCGAGCAGTCTGCCCGCTATGGCTACACCTTC.